This T cell receptor (beta chain) stems from a study of CD8 T cells in ankylosing spondylitis. The sample holds many counts of this clonotype. What it recognizes is unknown. Preparation of TCR beta libraries was done by quantitative 5'-RACE with molecular barcodes. Each CDR3 protein gets one entry after TCRdb re-called the 5' RACE reads with MiXCR. Among around 13,000 distinct CDR3 sequences listed, roughly 3% were seen once. Notes on the study in general: Made up of about eight highly homologous variants, a TCR beta motif appeared characteristic of ankylosing spondylitis blood.

What was sequenced was blood, either unsorted or a sorted T cell fraction (not recorded which). The receptor was isolated from a male donor with ankylosing spondylitis or in good health (not recorded which).

Here the CDR3 reads CASSVRSRTNSGNTIYF. The CDR3 DNA reads TGTGCCAGCAGCGTAAGGTCCCGCACGAACTCTGGAAACACCATATATTTT. V gene TRBV9 combines with J gene TRBJ1-3; D gene uncertain. Trimming took off 1 base at V and 0 bases at J, with 14 bases between the two ends. The CDR3 length is 17 residues. Germline V gene lookup returns CDR1 SGDLS and CDR2 YYNGEE.